The sequence of this T cell receptor (beta chain) was determined in a study of blood T cell repertoires in COVID-19 (TCRdb year 2020). About the full investigation: Samples covering the acute and convalescent phases of COVID-19 were provided by collaborators in the United States, Italy and Spain. The prospective study material was composed of cDNA or gDNA derived from T cells, B-cell-depleted T cells, or PBMCs. Subjects who had been exposed to COVID-19, were actively infected with it, or had recovered from it provided the deeply sampled blood TCRbeta repertoires that made up the dataset. The repertoires were released in a freely available public database intended as a resource for research on the immune response to SARS-CoV-2. The samples were drawn from two sources: the first 160 participants of the ongoing ImmuneRACE study, and 1,200 or so subjects contributed by 6 global collaborators. A de-identified subject ID, COVID-19 status, age in years and sex were almost always included in the sample metadata. Where HLA class I and class II types were available, the types were taken from metadata supplied by the sample provider, not from assay-based typing.

Points on this clone: Its antigen remains unidentified. Base qualities are not recorded, but no much larger clone differs from it by a single base.

Paper-wide results and their limitations: How much clinical and demographic metadata was included differed by source and by participant, and the metadata was provided uncurated.

Cut back by 3 bases and 0 bases, the V and J ends lie 5 bases apart. CDR1 is given as KGHSH and CDR2 as LQKENI, both from the germline V gene. The CDR3, from cysteine to phenylalanine, totals 13 residues. Just CDR3 DNA is preserved here, 39 bases in frame from base 1. Participants in the prospective study were aged 18 to 89 years, lived in 20 to 25 United States geographic areas, and enrolled through a virtual design. In the prospective study, cohorts were assigned on the basis of participant-reported clinical history obtained from a screening survey and a study questionnaire. ImmuneRACE Cohort 3 recovered participants were defined by two consecutive negative NP/OP PCR tests, healthcare professional clearance, or symptom resolution. Each participant in the prospective study had whole blood, serum and a nasopharyngeal or oropharyngeal swab collected by mobile phlebotomists. Over a roughly 2-month period, participants in the prospective study had the option of providing additional blood draws and questionnaires. Before DNA extraction, blood samples from the prospective study were shipped at room temperature or frozen.

The immunoSEQ Assay, a bias-controlled multiplex PCR, was used to amplify TCRbeta CDR3 regions from genomic DNA. On the study's bioinformatics: Nucleated cell counts per sample were estimated from amplification of reference gene primers within the assay. To quantify the absolute abundance of each unique TCRbeta CDR3 rearrangement, sequence reads were collapsed and filtered. For each sample, productive Simpson clonality was calculated as the square root of Simpson's diversity index across productive rearrangements. Sourced from immuneACCESS, this table was stored by TCRdb with only in-frame sequences that have V and J called. A share of the clones is absent; for the studies checked, an unresolved V gene accounts for under half, and the remainder has no known explanation. The DNA was the basis for D and trimming; V, J and clone size are from that table. The sample profile shows approximately 480,000 clones; 75% to 90% of them were found once. Roughly 0.7% of the sample is held by the ten biggest clonotypes.

The sample consisted of PBMCs or T cells enriched from blood (not recorded which). Rearrangement joined TRBV18 to TRBJ1-1; the D gene identity is not certain. The clonotype originates from a woman between 18 and 29 years old who had recovered from COVID-19. The CDR3 has the sequence CASSPDLNTEAFF. In nucleotide form, the sequence is TGTGCCAGCTCACCCGACTTGAACACTGAAGCTTTCTTT.